This TCR beta chain emerged from a study of blood T cell repertoires in COVID-19. Study information: PBMCs, B-cell-depleted T cells, or T cells provided the cDNA or gDNA that made up the material.

Using immunoSEQ multiplex PCR, the repertoire was profiled, and TCRdb retains in-frame clones only, with some absent. The sample has about 150,000 clones; roughly 89% are singletons. Germline assignment: CDR1 MNHGY and CDR2 SAAAGT. The CDR3 has 17 amino acids. Unmatched junction bases numbered 5, after V lost 1 base and J lost 1 base. The origin of this receptor is a man aged 50 or older with acute or convalescent COVID-19. This chain connects TRBV6-8 to TRBJ2-3; 10 positions agree with TRBD2. Input material: peripheral blood. The CDR3 is CASSYYYGTSGTDTQYF. CDR3 DNA: TGTGCCAGCAGTTACTATTACGGGACTAGCGGCACAGATACGCAGTATTTT.